This TCR beta chain derives from a study of response to subunit inactivated influenza vaccine. This clonotype was counted a few times. TCRdb re-called the RT-PCR reads with MiXCR, one entry per CDR3 protein. The sample contains approximately 530,000 distinct CDR3 sequences, roughly 8.2% of which appear only once. The CDR3 extends over 14 amino acids. V lost 2 bases to trimming and J lost 2 bases, with 9 bases between them. The chain carries TRBV12-3 or TRBV12-4 and TRBJ2-5, with D unclear. The source is a man aged 45 to 70 who received an inactivated influenza vaccine. This sample comprised PBMCs from blood, obtained approximately 25 months after vaccination. As DNA, the CDR3 is TGTGCCAGCAGTTTAAGAGGCAGTCAAGAGACCCAGTACTTC. It translates to CASSLRGSQETQYF.